This passage covers 26 T cell receptor beta chains from one sample sequenced in a study of cytomegalovirus exposure and HLA in healthy donors. Primers included in the PCR were 60 Vbeta and 13 Jbeta primers. Produced via immunoSEQ multiplex PCR; TCRdb's table is partial and in-frame only. This table lists around 130,000 clones. Sequenced sample: PBMCs. These receptor sequences come from a woman aged 55 to 70 in good health and CMV-seronegative.

The chain links TRBV6-6 to TRBJ2-7; D is undetermined. There are 13 residues in the CDR3. CDR1 MNHNY and CDR2 SVGAGI come from the germline V gene (reference sequence). V lost 5 bases to trimming and J lost 5 bases, with 13 bases between them. This CDR3 is CASSKLGPDEQYF. CDR3 coding DNA: TGTGCCAGCAGTAAGCTTGGTCCCGACGAGCAGTACTTC.

J is TRBJ1-4 and V is TRBV5-1; tentatively, D is TRBD1 (5 bases). The CDR3 totals 16 residues. The germline gives CDR1 SGHRS, CDR2 YFSETQ. The V and J ends lost 2 bases and 7 bases respectively, with 18 bases between them. The CDR3 reads CASSFYPGDQGEKLFF. The CDR3 DNA sequence: TGCGCCAGCAGCTTTTACCCGGGGGATCAGGGTGAAAAACTGTTTTTT. The full variable domain, in which reference TRBV5-1 and TRBJ1-4 provide the parts outside the CDR3, is KAGVTQTPRYLIKTRGQQVTLSCSPISGHRSVSWYQQTPGQGLQFLFEYFSETQRNKGNFPGRFSGRQFSNSRSEMNVSTLELGDSALYLCASSFYPGDQGEKLFFGSGTQLSVL.

The V gene is TRBV6-4, the J gene TRBJ2-3, with 7 bases aligning to TRBD2. Trimming cost V 3 bases and J 2 bases; bases outside gene matches: 5. CDR3 size: 15 residues. The germline V gene encodes CDR1 MRHNA and CDR2 SNTAGT. This CDR3 is CASSETTSLTDTQYF. The DNA for the CDR3 is TGTGCCAGCAGTGAAACGACTAGCCTCACAGATACGCAGTATTTT.

The CDR3 loop is CASSLVGQGTYEQYF. The CDR3 DNA reads TGTGCCAGCAGCTTGGTAGGACAGGGGACCTACGAGCAGTACTTC. The chain links TRBV5-4 to TRBJ2-7; 9 nucleotides line up with TRBD1. With 0 bases clipped from V and 2 bases from J, the junction kept 3 bases outside the gene matches. Germline V gives CDR1 SGHNT, CDR2 YYREEE (reference sequence). The CDR3 spans 15 residues.

The rearrangement uses TRBV7-9 and TRBJ2-2; TRBD2 is a possible D gene (7 bases). CDR3 length: 14 amino acids. CDR1 is SEHNR and CDR2 is FQNEAQ in the germline V gene (reference sequence). Trimming shortened V by 5 bases and J by 6 bases, and 13 bases separated the two germline ends. CDR3 sequence reads: CASSPAGAAGELFF. DNA of the CDR3: TGTGCCAGCAGCCCGGCGGGGGCCGCCGGGGAGCTGTTTTTT. Based on the CDR3 plus reference TRBV7-9 and TRBJ2-2, the full variable domain is DTGVSQNPRHKITKRGQNVTFRCDPISEHNRLYWYRQTLGQGPEFLTYFQNEAQLEKSRLLSDRFSAERPKGSFSTLEIQRTEQGDSAMYLCASSPAGAAGELFFGEGSRLTVL.

This chain joins TRBV6-5 and TRBJ1-2, with D possibly TRBD1 on 6 matching bases. The ends were cut back, 5 bases at V and 2 bases at J, with 9 bases in the middle. The length of the CDR3 is 13 residues. CDR1 MNHEY and CDR2 SVGAGI come from the germline V gene. CDR3 region: CASSPDRNYGYTF. DNA for the CDR3: TGTGCCAGCAGTCCGGACAGAAACTATGGCTACACCTTC.

CDR3 in DNA: TGTGCCAGCAGCTTCTCAGGGGCCGCAACTAATGAAAAACTGTTTTTT. This codes for CASSFSGAATNEKLFF. The V gene is TRBV7-6, the J gene TRBJ1-4; D perhaps matches TRBD1 (6 bases). The length of the CDR3 is 16 residues. The V gene's germline CDR1 is SGHVS and CDR2 FNYEAQ. The V end was cut by 3 bases, the J end by 0 bases, with 11 bases between.

The CDR3 DNA is TGTGCCAGTAGTACGAGTCGGGACATTGTCAATTCACCCCTCCACTTT. Its translation is CASSTSRDIVNSPLHF. The J gene is TRBJ1-6, the V gene TRBV19; TRBD1 might be the D (6 bases). Germline assignment: CDR1 LNHDA and CDR2 SQIVND (reference sequence). V was trimmed by 4 bases and J by 7 bases, leaving 17 bases between them. This CDR3 contains 16 residues.

This rearrangement joins TRBV19 to TRBJ2-4; 9 bases are a match to TRBD1. V lost 5 bases to trimming and J lost 3 bases; unmatched junction nucleotides: 8. This CDR3 has 16 amino acids. From germline, CDR1 is LNHDA and CDR2 SQIVND (reference sequence). In nucleotides, the CDR3 is TGTGCCAGTAGTGGGTACAGGGGGCACGGCAAAAACATTCAGTACTTC. Protein: CASSGYRGHGKNIQYF. The entire variable domain, with the rest obtained from reference TRBV19 and TRBJ2-4, is as follows: DGGITQSPKYLFRKEGQNVTLSCEQNLNHDAMYWYRQDPGQGLRLIYYSQIVNDFQKGDIAEGYSVSREKKESFPLTVTSAQKNPTAFYLCASSGYRGHGKNIQYFGAGTRLSVL.

The J gene is TRBJ2-2, the V gene TRBV10-3; 8 bases are a match to TRBD2. CDR1 ENHRY and CDR2 SYGVKD come from the germline V gene. CDR3 size: 14 residues. The ends lost 6 bases at V and 5 bases at J; junction bases unmatched: 5. The CDR3 loop is CAIRGTRGTGELFF. As DNA, the CDR3 is TGTGCCATCAGAGGGACTAGAGGGACCGGGGAGCTGTTTTTT.

The chain uses TRBV25-1 and TRBJ2-7; maybe TRBD2 (5 bases). Germline V CDR1 and CDR2: MGHDK, SYGVNS. The CDR3 has 12 amino acids. V lost 1 base and J 6 bases, leaving 7 bases between the germline ends. This CDR3 reads CASSELGSEQYF. CDR3 in DNA: TGTGCCAGCAGTGAATTGGGGAGCGAGCAGTACTTC.

The J gene is TRBJ2-1, the V gene TRBV9, with 11 positions matching TRBD2. V dropped 3 bases and J dropped 0; count of bases not matched to a gene: 2. This CDR3 spans 16 amino acids. Looked up from germline, CDR1 is SGDLS and CDR2 is YYNGEE. CDR3 in DNA: TGTGCCAGCAGCGCCACTAGCGGGAGCTCCTACAATGAGCAGTTCTTC. It codes for CASSATSGSSYNEQFF.

The chain employs TRBV2 and TRBJ1-4, with 8 bases identical to TRBD1. Germline lookup yields CDR1 SNHLY and CDR2 FYNNEI. The length of the CDR3 is 11 residues. Here the CDR3 DNA reads TGTGGGTGGACAGGGTACGAGGAACTGTTTTTT. It specifies CGWTGYEELFF. Based on the CDR3 plus reference TRBV2 and TRBJ1-4, the full variable domain is EPEVTQTPSHQVTQMGQEVILRCVPISNHLYFYWYRQILGQKVEFLVSFYNNEISEKSEIFDDQFSVERPDGSNFTLKIRSTKLEDSAMYFCGWTGYEELFFGSGTQLSVL.

The gene calls are TRBV18 and TRBJ2-5; 8 nucleotides agree with TRBD1. This CDR3 is 14 amino acids long. V shed 3 bases and J 1 base; nucleotides not matched to a gene: 1. Looked up from germline, CDR1 is KGHSH and CDR2 is LQKENI. The CDR3 is CASSPTGVQETQYF. The CDR3 region has the DNA TGTGCCAGCTCACCGACAGGGGTCCAAGAGACCCAGTACTTC.

The genes are TRBV15 and TRBJ2-1; D is uncertain. The germline gives CDR1 LNHNV, CDR2 YYDKDF (reference sequence). Trimming left V 3 bases short and J 5 bases short, with 14 bases between. The CDR3 covers 15 residues. The CDR3 DNA reads as TGTGCCACCAGCAGCCGGTGGCAGACTGACAATGAGCAGTTCTTC. Its translation is CATSSRWQTDNEQFF. The entire variable domain, with the rest obtained from reference TRBV15 and TRBJ2-1, is as follows: DAMVIQNPRYQVTQFGKPVTLSCSQTLNHNVMYWYQQKSSQAPKLLFHYYDKDFNNEADTPDNFQSRRPNTSFCFLDIRSPGLGDTAMYLCATSSRWQTDNEQFFGPGTRLTVL.

Remarks on this clone: The same CDR3 is also encoded by other DNA sequences in this sample. The V call is TRBV5-1, the J call TRBJ2-3; 9 bases fit TRBD1. Germline trimming cut 4 bases from V and 3 bases from J; bases unmatched to any gene: 6. CDR1 and CDR2 (germline): SGHRS, YFSETQ. The CDR3 extends over 15 amino acids. The DNA of the CDR3 is TGCGCCAGCAGCCTAGGACAGGGGCGGACAGATACGCAGTATTTT. Its translation: CASSLGQGRTDTQYF.

This chain connects TRBV4-1 to TRBJ2-7, with 10 bases that match TRBD2. Trimming cost V 2 bases and J 4 bases; bases outside gene matches: 11. CDR1 is MGHRA, CDR2 YSYEKL, per germline. The CDR3 runs 17 residues. The CDR3 sequence is CASSQPIELAGRYEQYF. The DNA for the CDR3 is TGCGCCAGCAGCCAACCCATCGAACTAGCGGGAAGGTACGAGCAGTACTTC.

This sequence joins TRBV6-5 and TRBJ2-1; 16 nucleotides line up with TRBD2. The CDR3 contains 16 residues. Trimming took 4 bases from V and 8 from J; bases not matched to a gene: 5. Germline CDR1 and CDR2: MNHEY and SVGAGI. The CDR3 loop reads CASSLLGTSGRDEQFF. For the CDR3, the DNA is TGTGCCAGCAGTTTACTTGGGACTAGCGGGAGGGATGAGCAGTTCTTC.

The rearrangement joins TRBV5-1 to TRBJ2-1, with 10 nucleotides matching TRBD2. The CDR3 spans 17 residues. The V and J ends lost 0 bases and 6 bases, in that order; junction bases with no gene match: 9. Germline CDR1 reads SGHRS; CDR2 reads YFSETQ. This CDR3 reads CASSLVGPAGGGNEQFF. In DNA form, the CDR3 reads TGCGCCAGCAGCTTGGTTGGTCCAGCGGGAGGGGGCAATGAGCAGTTCTTC.

CDR3 region: CASSLGVRASGTPTDTQYF. DNA for the CDR3: TGCGCCAGCAGCTTGGGCGTTCGGGCTAGCGGGACCCCCACAGATACGCAGTATTTT. The gene calls are TRBV5-1 and TRBJ2-3; 9 positions agree with TRBD2. Germline-derived CDR1 and CDR2 are SGHRS and YFSETQ. With 0 bases clipped from V and 2 bases from J, the junction kept 13 bases outside the gene matches. The CDR3 contains 19 residues.

This chain uses TRBV4-1 with TRBJ2-5, with TRBD2 matching 8 bases. The germline gives CDR1 MGHRA, CDR2 YSYEKL. Unmatched junction bases numbered 16, after V lost 0 bases and J lost 7 bases. The CDR3 length is 18 residues. The CDR3 loop is CASSQEYQAGVIFGTQYF. The DNA for the CDR3 is TGCGCCAGCAGCCAAGAATATCAAGCGGGGGTCATATTTGGGACCCAGTACTTC.

The chain links TRBV28 to TRBJ2-3, with TRBD2 matching 9 bases. V was pared by 4 bases and J by 4 bases, with 12 bases of the junction left unmatched. In germline, CDR1 is MDHEN, CDR2 SYDVKM. The CDR3 loop spans 17 amino acids. The CDR3 sequence is CASSWGRLAGISDTQYF. CDR3 DNA sequence: TGTGCCAGCAGTTGGGGCCGGCTAGCGGGAATTTCAGATACGCAGTATTTT.

This chain connects TRBV7-8 to TRBJ2-1, with 9 bases matching TRBD1. The CDR3 length is 17 residues. From germline, CDR1 is SGHVS and CDR2 FQNEAQ. Trimming removed 5 bases from V and 6 bases from J; junction bases left unmatched: 14. CDR3 DNA sequence: TGTGCCAGCAGCCAAGGGCCCGGGGACAGGGTTGTCAATGAGCAGTTCTTC. This encodes CASSQGPGDRVVNEQFF. The full variable domain, completed using reference TRBV7-8 and TRBJ2-1, is GAGVSQSPRYKVAKRGQDVALRCDPISGHVSLFWYQQALGQGPEFLTYFQNEAQLDKSGLPSDRFFAERPEGSVSTLKIQRTQQEDSAVYLCASSQGPGDRVVNEQFFGPGTRLTVL.

This sequence joins TRBV2 and TRBJ1-5, with TRBD1 as a possible D gene (5 bases). Between the trimmed V and J ends, which lost 4 bases and 3 bases, there was a span of 10 bases. Per germline, CDR1 SNHLY and CDR2 FYNNEI. The CDR3 totals 14 residues. The CDR3 sequence: CASSVKGDNQPQHF. The CDR3 DNA follows: TGTGCCAGCAGTGTTAAAGGGGACAATCAGCCCCAGCATTTT.

The V and J genes are TRBV9 and TRBJ1-1; TRBD1 agrees at 8 bases. This CDR3 is built from 15 residues. Germline V gene lookup returns CDR1 SGDLS and CDR2 YYNGEE. The V and J ends lost 4 bases and 5 bases, in that order; junction bases with no gene match: 10. CDR3 loop: CASSSDQGAVTEAFF. As DNA, the CDR3 is TGTGCCAGCAGCTCAGATCAGGGGGCTGTGACTGAAGCTTTCTTT.

The V call is TRBV28, the J call TRBJ1-2, with 9 positions matching TRBD1. Per germline, CDR1 MDHEN and CDR2 SYDVKM. The CDR3 covers 13 residues. Germline trimming cut 3 bases from V and 11 bases from J; bases unmatched to any gene: 7. The CDR3 sequence is CASSLSQGARYTF. As DNA, the CDR3 is TGTGCCAGCAGTTTGTCACAGGGGGCGCGATACACCTTC.